The 3 T cell receptor beta chains in this list originate from one sample, sequenced in a study of cytotoxic CD8 clonotypes in ibrutinib-treated CLL. TCRdb's copy holds only in-frame clones and misses some; the assay was immunoSEQ multiplex PCR. The sample contains 130,000 or so clones, approximately 80% of which appear only once. This specimen consisted of PBMCs, obtained after 12 months of ibrutinib treatment. The source is a human donor with chronic lymphocytic leukemia.

V is TRBV30 and J is TRBJ1-2; D remains unclear. The CDR3 has 13 amino acids. V was pared by 0 bases and J by 5 bases, with 10 bases between. The germline CDR1 and CDR2 sequences are GTSNPN and SVGIG (reference sequence). For the CDR3, the DNA is TGTGCCTGGAGTGTAGGGCAGATTTATGGCTACACCTTC. Its protein is CAWSVGQIYGYTF.

The rearrangement links TRBV2 to TRBJ1-2, with 7 bases aligning to TRBD1. Germline V lookup: CDR1 SNHLY, CDR2 FYNNEI. With 6 bases clipped from V and 2 bases from J, the junction kept 3 bases outside the gene matches. CDR3 size: 13 residues. The CDR3 protein is CASSLQGNYGYTF. In DNA form, the CDR3 reads TGTGCCAGCAGCCTACAGGGGAACTATGGCTACACCTTC.

This chain uses TRBV9 with TRBJ2-5; a weak D match, TRBD2 (7 bases). This CDR3 spans 12 amino acids. Deletions cut 5 bases from V and 4 bases from J, with 9 bases between. In germline, CDR1 is SGDLS, CDR2 YYNGEE. DNA of the CDR3: TGTGCCAGCAGGGGAGGGGGAGAGACCCAGTACTTC. Residues: CASRGGGETQYF.